A selection of T cell receptor beta chains follows, all from one sample in a study of cytomegalovirus exposure and HLA in healthy donors. Clones were read by immunoSEQ multiplex PCR, and TCRdb kept only the in-frame ones, dropping some. Across tens of thousands of clones, the top ten clones capture less than 1.5% of the sample. The sequencing sample was made of PBMCs. The receptors originated from a woman in her 30s in good health and CMV-seronegative. Each CDR3 is given with its conserved first and last residue. A D gene is named only where the DNA matches it firmly.

J: TRBJ2-3
V: TRBV5-1
D: TRBD1
DNA: TGCGCCAGCAGCTTGGCCAGACAGGGGGTAGCCACAGATACGCAGTATTTT
CDR3: CASSLARQGVATDTQYF

J: TRBJ1-2
V: TRBV30
D: NA
DNA: TGTGCCTGGGAAATGGACAGCCCTCCCCTGAACTATGGCTACACCTTC
CDR3: CAWEMDSPPLNYGYTF

J: TRBJ2-7
V: TRBV7-9
D: NA
DNA: TGTGCCAGCAGCTCTACGGGACAACTCGATGGATATACCGAGCAGTACTTC
CDR3: CASSSTGQLDGYTEQYF

J: TRBJ1-1
V: TRBV6-5
D: NA
DNA: TGTGCCAGCAGTTACTCGAGGAACACTGAAGCTTTCTTT
CDR3: CASSYSRNTEAFF

J: TRBJ2-7
V: TRBV19
D: TRBD1
DNA: TGTGCCAGTAGTATCTCCGGGACAGGGAGTTACGAGCAGTACTTC
CDR3: CASSISGTGSYEQYF

J: TRBJ1-2
V: TRBV10-1
D: NA
DNA: TGCGCCAGCAGTGACAAGCTTCCATATGGCTACACCTTC
CDR3: CASSDKLPYGYTF

J: TRBJ2-1
V: TRBV4-1
D: NA
DNA: TGCGCCAGCAGCCAAGATCCTAGAGGGAGAAACAATGAGCAGTTCTTC
CDR3: CASSQDPRGRNNEQFF

J: TRBJ2-4
V: TRBV30
D: NA
DNA: TGTGCCTGGAGTGGGGGGCCCAAAAACATTCAGTACTTC
CDR3: CAWSGGPKNIQYF

J: TRBJ2-7
V: TRBV27
D: NA
DNA: TGTGCCAGCGGGCCAGGGGTCTCCTACGAGCAGTACTTC
CDR3: CASGPGVSYEQYF

J: TRBJ1-6
V: TRBV7-2
D: TRBD1
DNA: TGTGCCAGCAGCCGCCCCGACAGGGGAGATTCACCCCTCCACTTT
CDR3: CASSRPDRGDSPLHF

J: TRBJ2-7
V: TRBV6-5
D: TRBD2
DNA: TGTGCCAGCAGTTACTCCAGCGGGAACGCCTACGAGCAGTACTTC
CDR3: CASSYSSGNAYEQYF